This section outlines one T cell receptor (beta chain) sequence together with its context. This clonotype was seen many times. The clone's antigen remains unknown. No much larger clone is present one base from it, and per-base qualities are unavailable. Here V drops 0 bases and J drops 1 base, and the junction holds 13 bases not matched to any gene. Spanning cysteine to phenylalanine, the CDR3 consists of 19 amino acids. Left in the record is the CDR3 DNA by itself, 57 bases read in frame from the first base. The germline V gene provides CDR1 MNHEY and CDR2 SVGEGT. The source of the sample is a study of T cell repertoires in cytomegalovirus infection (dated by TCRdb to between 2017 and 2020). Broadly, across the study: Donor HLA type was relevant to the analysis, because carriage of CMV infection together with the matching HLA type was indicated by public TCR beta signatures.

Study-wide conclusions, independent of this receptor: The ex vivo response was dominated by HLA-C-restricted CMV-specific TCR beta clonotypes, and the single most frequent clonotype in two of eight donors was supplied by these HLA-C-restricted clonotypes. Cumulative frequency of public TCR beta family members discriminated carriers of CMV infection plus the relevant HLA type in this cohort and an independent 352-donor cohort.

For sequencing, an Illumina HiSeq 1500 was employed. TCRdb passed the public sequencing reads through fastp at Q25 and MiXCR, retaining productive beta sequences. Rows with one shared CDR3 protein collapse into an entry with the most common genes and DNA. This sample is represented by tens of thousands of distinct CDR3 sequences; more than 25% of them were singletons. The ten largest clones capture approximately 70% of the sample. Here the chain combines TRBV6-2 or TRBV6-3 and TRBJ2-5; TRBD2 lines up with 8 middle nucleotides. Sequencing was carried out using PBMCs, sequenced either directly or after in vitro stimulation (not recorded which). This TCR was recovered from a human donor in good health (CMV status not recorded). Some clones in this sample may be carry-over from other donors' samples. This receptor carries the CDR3 CASSYSPQRAGVSQETQYF. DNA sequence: TGTGCCAGCAGTTACTCGCCCCAAAGAGCGGGAGTGTCCCAAGAGACCCAGTACTTC.